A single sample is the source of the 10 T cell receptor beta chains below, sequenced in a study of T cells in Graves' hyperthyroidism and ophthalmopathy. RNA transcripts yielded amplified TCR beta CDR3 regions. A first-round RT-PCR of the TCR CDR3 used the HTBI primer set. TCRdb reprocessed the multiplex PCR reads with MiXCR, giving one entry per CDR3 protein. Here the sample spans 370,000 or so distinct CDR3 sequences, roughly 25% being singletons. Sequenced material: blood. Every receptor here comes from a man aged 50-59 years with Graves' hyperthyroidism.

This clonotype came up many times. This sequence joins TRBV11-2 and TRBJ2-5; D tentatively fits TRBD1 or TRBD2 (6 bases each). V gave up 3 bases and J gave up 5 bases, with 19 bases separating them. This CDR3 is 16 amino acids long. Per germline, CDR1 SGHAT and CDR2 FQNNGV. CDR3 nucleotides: TGTGCCAGCAGCTTGGGGGGCAGGCCCGTCGGGGAGACCCAGTACTTC. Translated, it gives CASSLGGRPVGETQYF.

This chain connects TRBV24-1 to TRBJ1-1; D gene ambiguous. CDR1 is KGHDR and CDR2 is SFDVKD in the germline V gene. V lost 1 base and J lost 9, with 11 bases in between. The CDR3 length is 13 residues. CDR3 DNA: TGTGCCACCAGTGATTTTGTCTCCGGTAAAGCTTTCTTT. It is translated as CATSDFVSGKAFF.

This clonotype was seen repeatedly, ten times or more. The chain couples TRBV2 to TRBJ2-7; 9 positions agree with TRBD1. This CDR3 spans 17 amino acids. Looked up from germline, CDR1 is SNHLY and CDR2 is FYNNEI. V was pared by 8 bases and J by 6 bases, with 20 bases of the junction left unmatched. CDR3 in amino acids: CASWTGVGVQGPSEQYF. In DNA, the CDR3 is TGTGCCAGCTGGACAGGGGTTGGTGTTCAAGGGCCTTCCGAGCAGTACTTC. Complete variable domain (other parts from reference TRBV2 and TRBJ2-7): EPEVTQTPSHQVTQMGQEVILRCVPISNHLYFYWYRQILGQKVEFLVSFYNNEISEKSEIFDDQFSVERPDGSNFTLKIRSTKLEDSAMYFCASWTGVGVQGPSEQYFGPGTRLTVT.

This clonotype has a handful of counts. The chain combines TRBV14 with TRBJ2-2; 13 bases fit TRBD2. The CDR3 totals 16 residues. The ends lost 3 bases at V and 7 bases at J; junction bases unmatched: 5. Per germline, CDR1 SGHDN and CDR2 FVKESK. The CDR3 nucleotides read TGTGCCAGCAGCCATTGGACTAGCGGGAGCAGCGGGGAGCTGTTTTTT. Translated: CASSHWTSGSSGELFF.

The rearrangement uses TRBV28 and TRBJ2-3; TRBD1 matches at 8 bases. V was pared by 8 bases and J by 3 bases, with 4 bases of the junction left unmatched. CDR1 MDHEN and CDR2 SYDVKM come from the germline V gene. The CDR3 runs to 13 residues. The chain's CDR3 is CASFQGATDTQYF. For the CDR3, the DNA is TGTGCCAGCTTCCAGGGGGCAACAGATACGCAGTATTTT.

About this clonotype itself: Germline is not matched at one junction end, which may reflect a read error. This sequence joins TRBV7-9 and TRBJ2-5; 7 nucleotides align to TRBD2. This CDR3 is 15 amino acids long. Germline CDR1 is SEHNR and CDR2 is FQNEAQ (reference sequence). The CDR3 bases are TGTGCCAGCAGCGGTCATATGTCTAGCGGAGAGACCCGGTACTTC. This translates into CASSGHMSSGETRYF.

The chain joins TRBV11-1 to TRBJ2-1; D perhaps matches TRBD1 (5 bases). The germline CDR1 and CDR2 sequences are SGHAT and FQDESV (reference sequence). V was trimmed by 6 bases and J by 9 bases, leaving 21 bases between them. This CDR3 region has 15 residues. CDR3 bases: TGTGCCAGCAGTATAGTCCCAGGGCTGGGCAGTGAGCAGTTCTTC. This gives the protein CASSIVPGLGSEQFF.

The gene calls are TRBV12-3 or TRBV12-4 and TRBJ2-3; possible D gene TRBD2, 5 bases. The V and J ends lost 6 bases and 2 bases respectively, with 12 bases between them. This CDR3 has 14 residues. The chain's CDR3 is CASSPRTYTDTQYF. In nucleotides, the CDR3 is TGTGCCAGCAGCCCCCGGACTTACACAGATACGCAGTATTTT.

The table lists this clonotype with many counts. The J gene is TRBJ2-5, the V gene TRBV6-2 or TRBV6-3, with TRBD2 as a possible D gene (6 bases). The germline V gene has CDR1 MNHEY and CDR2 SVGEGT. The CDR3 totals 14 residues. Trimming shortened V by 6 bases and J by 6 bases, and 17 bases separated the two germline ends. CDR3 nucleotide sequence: TGTGCCAGCAGCTCTCAAGAGGGACTCCAGACCCAGTACTTC. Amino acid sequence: CASSSQEGLQTQYF.

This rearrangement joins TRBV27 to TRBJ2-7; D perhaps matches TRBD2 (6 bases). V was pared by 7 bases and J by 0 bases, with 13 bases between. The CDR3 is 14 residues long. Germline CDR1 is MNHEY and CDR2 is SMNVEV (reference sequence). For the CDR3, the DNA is TGTGCCAGCAAAAAGGACGGGAGCTCCTACGAGCAGTACTTC. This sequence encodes CASKKDGSSYEQYF.